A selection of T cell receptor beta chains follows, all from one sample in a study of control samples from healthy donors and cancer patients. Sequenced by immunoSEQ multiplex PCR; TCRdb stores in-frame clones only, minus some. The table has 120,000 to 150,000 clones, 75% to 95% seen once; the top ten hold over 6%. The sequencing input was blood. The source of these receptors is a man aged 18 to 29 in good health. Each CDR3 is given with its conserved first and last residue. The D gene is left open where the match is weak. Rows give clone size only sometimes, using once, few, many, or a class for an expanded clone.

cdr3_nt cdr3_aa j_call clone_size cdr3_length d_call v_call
TGTGCCAGTAGTATAACCGGGCCGGGGGATACGCAGTATTTT CASSITGPGDTQYF TRBJ2-3 . 14 . TRBV19
TGTGCCAGCAGCGGACAGTTTTACAATGAGCAGTTCTTC CASSGQFYNEQFF TRBJ2-1 . 13 . TRBV9
TGCGCCAGCAGTGATTTTGGAAATTCACCCCTCCACTTT CASSDFGNSPLHF TRBJ1-6 . 13 . TRBV10-2
TGTGCCAGCTCACCTCGGACTAGCGGGGGGCGAAACACCGCTTCGAAGTCCTACGAGCAGTACTTC CASSPRTSGGRNTASKSYEQYF TRBJ2-7 . 22 TRBD2 TRBV18
TGTGCCAGCAGTCTCCTACGGGGGGGTGATGAGCAGTTCTTC CASSLLRGGDEQFF TRBJ2-1 once 14 TRBD2 TRBV27
TGTGCCAGCAACCAGGCCGGGGGACCACCCCTCCACTTT CASNQAGGPPLHF TRBJ1-6 . 13 . TRBV28
TGTGCCAGCAGCCCACAGGGCGGAGAGCCCCAGCATTTT CASSPQGGEPQHF TRBJ1-5 . 13 . TRBV3-1/TRBV3-2
TGCGCCAGCAGCAACGGGACAGCTAACTATGGCTACACCTTC CASSNGTANYGYTF TRBJ1-2 few 14 TRBD1 TRBV5-1
TGCGCCAGCAGTGAAGGCCAGAGCTCCTACAATGAGCAGTTCTTC CASSEGQSSYNEQFF TRBJ2-1 . 15 . TRBV10-2
TGTGCCAGCAGCCCGGGACCGGGACAAGAGACCCAGTACTTC CASSPGPGQETQYF TRBJ2-5 . 14 . TRBV7-2
TGTGCCAGCAGCCTACGGGACACGAACACTGAAGCTTTCTTT CASSLRDTNTEAFF TRBJ1-1 . 14 . TRBV7-2
TGTGCCAGCAGTGAAGGTACAGTCATGATATACGAGCAGTACTTC CASSEGTVMIYEQYF TRBJ2-7 . 15 . TRBV2
TGTGCCAGCTCACCAGGACAGAGCAATCAGCCCCAGCATTTT CASSPGQSNQPQHF TRBJ1-5 . 14 . TRBV18
TGTGCCAGTAGTATAGAAGCCTCCCGCACAGATACGCAGTATTTT CASSIEASRTDTQYF TRBJ2-3 . 15 . TRBV19
TGTGCCAGCAGCTTTGCCGGCACCGGGGAGCTGTTTTTT CASSFAGTGELFF TRBJ2-2 . 13 . TRBV5-4
TGTGCCAGCAGTTTATCCAGGGGCAATCAGCCCCAGCATTTT CASSLSRGNQPQHF TRBJ1-5 . 14 . TRBV27
TGTGCCAGCTGTTATAGAGGACAGGGGGCCTACGAGCAGTACTTC CASCYRGQGAYEQYF TRBJ2-7 . 15 TRBD1 TRBV27